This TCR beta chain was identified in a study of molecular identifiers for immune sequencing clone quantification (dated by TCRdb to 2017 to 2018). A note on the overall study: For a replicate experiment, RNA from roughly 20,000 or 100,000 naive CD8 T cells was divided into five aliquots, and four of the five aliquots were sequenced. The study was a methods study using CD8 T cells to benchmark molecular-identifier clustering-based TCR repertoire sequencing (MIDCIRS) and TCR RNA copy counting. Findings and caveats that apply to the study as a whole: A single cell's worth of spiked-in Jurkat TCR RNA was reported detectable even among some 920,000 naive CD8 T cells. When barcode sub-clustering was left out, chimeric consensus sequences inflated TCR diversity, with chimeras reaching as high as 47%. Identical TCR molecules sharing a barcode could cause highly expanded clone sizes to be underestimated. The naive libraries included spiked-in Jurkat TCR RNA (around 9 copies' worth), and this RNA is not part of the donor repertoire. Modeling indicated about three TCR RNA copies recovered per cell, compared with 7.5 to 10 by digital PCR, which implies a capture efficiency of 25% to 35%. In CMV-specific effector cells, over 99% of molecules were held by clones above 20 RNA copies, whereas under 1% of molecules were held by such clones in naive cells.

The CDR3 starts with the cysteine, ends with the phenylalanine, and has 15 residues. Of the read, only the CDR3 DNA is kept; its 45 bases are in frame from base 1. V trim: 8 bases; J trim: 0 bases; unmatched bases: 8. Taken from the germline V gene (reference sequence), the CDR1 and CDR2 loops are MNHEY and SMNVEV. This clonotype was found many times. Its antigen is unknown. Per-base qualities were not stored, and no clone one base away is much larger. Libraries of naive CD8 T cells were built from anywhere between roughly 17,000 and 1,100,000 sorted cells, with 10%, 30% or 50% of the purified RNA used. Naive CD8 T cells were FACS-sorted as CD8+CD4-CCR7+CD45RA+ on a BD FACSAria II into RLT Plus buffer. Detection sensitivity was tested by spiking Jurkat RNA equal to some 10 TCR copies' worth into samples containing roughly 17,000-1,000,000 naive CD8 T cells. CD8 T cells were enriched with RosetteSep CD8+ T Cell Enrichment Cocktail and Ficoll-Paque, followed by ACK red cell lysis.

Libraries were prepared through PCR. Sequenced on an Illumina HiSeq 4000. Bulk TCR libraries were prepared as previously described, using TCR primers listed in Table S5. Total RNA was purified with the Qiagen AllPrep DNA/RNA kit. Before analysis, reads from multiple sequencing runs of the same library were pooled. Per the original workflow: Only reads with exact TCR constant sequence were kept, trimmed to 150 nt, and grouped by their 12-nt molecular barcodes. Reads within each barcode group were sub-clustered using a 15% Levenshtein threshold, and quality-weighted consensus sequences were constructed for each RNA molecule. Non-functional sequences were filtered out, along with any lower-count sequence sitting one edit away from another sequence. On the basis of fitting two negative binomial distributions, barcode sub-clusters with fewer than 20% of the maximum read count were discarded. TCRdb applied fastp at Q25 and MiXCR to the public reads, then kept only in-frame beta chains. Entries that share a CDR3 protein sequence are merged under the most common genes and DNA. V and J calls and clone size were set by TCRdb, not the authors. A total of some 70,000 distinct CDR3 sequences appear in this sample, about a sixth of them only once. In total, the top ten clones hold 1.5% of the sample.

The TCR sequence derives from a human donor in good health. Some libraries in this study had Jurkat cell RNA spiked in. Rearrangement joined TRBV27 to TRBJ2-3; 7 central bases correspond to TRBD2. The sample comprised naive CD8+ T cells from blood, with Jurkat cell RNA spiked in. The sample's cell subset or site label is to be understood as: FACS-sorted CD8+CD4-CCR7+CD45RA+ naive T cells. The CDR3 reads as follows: CASAPYSGSTDTQYF. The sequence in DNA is TGTGCCAGCGCCCCATATAGCGGGAGCACAGATACGCAGTATTTT.